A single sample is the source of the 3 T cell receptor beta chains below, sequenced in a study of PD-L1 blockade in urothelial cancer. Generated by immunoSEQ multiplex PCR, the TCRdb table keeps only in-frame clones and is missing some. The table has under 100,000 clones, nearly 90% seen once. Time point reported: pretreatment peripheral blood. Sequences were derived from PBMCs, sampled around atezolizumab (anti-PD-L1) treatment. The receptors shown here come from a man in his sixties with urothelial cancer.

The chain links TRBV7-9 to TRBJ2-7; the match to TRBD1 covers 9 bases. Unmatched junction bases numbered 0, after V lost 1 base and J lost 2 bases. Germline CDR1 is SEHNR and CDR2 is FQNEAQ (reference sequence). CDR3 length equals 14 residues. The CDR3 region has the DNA TGTGCCAGCAGCTTAGGACAGGGGGCCTACGAGCAGTACTTC. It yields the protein CASSLGQGAYEQYF.

The CDR3 is CASSGGQSSYEQYF. In DNA form, the CDR3 reads TGCGCCAGCAGCGGGGGACAGAGCTCCTACGAGCAGTACTTC. This chain uses TRBV5-1 with TRBJ2-7, with 7 bases that match TRBD1. The CDR3 contains 14 residues. V gave up 4 bases and J gave up 0 bases; unmatched junction bases: 4. The V gene's germline CDR1 is SGHRS and CDR2 YFSETQ.

CDR3 residues: CASSPPGGEQFF. In DNA, the CDR3 is TGTGCCAGCTCACCACCGGGAGGAGAGCAGTTCTTC. This chain joins TRBV18 and TRBJ2-1, with a weak D call TRBD2 (6 bases). With 0 bases removed from V and 10 bases from J, the gap between germline ends came to 7 bases. The CDR3 sequence is 12 residues long. CDR1 is KGHSH, CDR2 LQKENI, per germline.